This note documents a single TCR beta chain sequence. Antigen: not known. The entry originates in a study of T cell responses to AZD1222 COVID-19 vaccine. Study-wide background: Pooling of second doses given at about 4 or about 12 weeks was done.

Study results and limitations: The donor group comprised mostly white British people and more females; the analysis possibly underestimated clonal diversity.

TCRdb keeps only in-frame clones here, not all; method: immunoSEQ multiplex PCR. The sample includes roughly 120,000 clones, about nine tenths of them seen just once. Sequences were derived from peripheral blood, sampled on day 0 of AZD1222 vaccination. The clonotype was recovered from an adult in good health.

The CDR3 is CASSKALAKNIQYF. The CDR3, as DNA: TGTGCCAGTAGTAAGGCCTTAGCCAAAAACATTCAGTACTTC. This chain links TRBV19 with TRBJ2-4; D is unclear. Germline values: CDR1 LNHDA, CDR2 SQIVND (reference sequence). This CDR3 has 14 amino acids. V was trimmed by 4 bases and J by 0 bases, leaving 7 bases between them.